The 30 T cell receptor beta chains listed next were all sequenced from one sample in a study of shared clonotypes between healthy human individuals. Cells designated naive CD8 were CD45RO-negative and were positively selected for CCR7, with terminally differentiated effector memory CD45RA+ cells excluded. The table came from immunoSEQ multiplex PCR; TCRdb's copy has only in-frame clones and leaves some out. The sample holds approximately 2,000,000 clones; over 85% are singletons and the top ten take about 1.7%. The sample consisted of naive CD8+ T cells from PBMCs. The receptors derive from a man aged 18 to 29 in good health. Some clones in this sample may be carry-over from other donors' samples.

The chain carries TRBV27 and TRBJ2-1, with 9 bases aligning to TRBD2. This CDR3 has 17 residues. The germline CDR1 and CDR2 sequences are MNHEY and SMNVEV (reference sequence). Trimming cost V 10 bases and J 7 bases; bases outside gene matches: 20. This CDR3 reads CATSFSPGTSKWNEQFF. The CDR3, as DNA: TGTGCCACCTCGTTCTCTCCCGGGACTAGCAAGTGGAATGAGCAGTTCTTC.

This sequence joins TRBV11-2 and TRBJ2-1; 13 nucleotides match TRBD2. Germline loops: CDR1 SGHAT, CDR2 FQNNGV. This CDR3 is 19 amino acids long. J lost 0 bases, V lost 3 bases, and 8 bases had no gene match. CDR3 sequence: CASSLGLAGYLSSYNEQFF. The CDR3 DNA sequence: TGTGCCAGCAGCTTGGGACTAGCGGGGTACTTGAGCTCCTACAATGAGCAGTTCTTC.

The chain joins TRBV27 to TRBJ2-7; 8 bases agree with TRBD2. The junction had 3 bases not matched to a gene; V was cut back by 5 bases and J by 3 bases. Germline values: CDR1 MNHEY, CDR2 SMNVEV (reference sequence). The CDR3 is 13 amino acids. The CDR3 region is CASSRSGGYEQYF. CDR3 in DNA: TGTGCCAGCAGTCGAAGCGGGGGCTACGAGCAGTACTTC.

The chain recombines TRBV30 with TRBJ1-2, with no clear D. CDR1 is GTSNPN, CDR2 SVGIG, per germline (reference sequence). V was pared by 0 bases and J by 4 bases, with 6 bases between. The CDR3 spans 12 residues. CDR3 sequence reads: CAWSVLPYGYTF. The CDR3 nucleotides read TGTGCCTGGAGTGTACTGCCCTATGGCTACACCTTC.

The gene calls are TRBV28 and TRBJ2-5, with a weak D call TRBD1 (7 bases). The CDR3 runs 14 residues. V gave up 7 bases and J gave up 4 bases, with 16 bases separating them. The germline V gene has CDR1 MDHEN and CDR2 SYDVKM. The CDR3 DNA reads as TGTGCCAGCATTGAGGCAGGGGGAGGAGAGACCCAGTACTTC. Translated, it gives CASIEAGGGETQYF.

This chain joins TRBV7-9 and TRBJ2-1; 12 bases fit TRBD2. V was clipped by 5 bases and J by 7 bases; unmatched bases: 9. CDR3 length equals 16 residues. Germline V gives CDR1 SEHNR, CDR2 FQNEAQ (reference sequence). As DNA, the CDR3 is TGTGCCAGCAGCCCCGGGACTAGCGGGCCCTTGAATGAGCAGTTCTTC. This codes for CASSPGTSGPLNEQFF.

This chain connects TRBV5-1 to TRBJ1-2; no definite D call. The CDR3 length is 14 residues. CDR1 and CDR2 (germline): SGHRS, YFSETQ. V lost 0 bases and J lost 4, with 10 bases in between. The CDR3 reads CASSLEGPSYGYTF. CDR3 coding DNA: TGCGCCAGCAGCTTGGAGGGCCCCTCCTATGGCTACACCTTC.

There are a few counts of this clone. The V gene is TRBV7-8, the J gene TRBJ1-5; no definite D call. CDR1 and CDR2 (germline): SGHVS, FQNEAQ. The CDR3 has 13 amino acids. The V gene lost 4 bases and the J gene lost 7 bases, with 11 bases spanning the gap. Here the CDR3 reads CASSSLRGQPQHF. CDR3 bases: TGTGCCAGCAGCTCCCTTCGAGGACAGCCCCAGCATTTT.

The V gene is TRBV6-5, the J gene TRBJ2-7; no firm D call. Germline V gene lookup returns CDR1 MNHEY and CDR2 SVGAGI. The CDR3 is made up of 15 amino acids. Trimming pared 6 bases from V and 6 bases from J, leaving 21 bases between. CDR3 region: CASSPHRRQDGEQYF. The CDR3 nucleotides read TGTGCCAGCAGCCCCCATCGCAGGCAGGATGGCGAGCAGTACTTC.

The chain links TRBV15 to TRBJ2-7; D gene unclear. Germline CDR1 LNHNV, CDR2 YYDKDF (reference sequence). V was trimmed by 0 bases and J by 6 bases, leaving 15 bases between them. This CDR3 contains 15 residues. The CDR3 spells CATSRDRGTIREQYF. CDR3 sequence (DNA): TGTGCCACCAGCAGAGATCGAGGTACTATCCGCGAGCAGTACTTC. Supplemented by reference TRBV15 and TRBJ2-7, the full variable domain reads DAMVIQNPRYQVTQFGKPVTLSCSQTLNHNVMYWYQQKSSQAPKLLFHYYDKDFNNEADTPDNFQSRRPNTSFCFLDIRSPGLGDTAMYLCATSRDRGTIREQYFGPGTRLTVT.

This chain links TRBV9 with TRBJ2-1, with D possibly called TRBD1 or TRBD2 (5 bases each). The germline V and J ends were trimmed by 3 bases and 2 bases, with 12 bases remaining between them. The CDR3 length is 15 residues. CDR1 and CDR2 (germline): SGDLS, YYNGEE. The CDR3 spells CASSERGDPYNEQFF. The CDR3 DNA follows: TGTGCCAGCAGCGAACGAGGGGACCCCTACAATGAGCAGTTCTTC.

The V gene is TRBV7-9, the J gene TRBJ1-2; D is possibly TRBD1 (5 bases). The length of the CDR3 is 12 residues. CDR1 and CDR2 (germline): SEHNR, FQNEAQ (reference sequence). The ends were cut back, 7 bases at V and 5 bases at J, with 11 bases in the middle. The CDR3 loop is CASTGATYGYTF. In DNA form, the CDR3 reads TGTGCCAGCACTGGGGCTACGTATGGCTACACCTTC.

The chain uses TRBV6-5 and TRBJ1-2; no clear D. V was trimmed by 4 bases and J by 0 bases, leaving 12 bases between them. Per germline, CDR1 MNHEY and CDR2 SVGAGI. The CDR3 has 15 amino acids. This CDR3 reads CASSLGRLPNYGYTF. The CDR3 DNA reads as TGTGCCAGCAGTTTAGGACGGTTGCCTAACTATGGCTACACCTTC.

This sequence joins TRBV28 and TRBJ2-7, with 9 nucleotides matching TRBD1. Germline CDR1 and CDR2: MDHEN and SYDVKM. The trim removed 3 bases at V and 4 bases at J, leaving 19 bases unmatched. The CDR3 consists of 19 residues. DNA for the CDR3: TGTGCCAGCAGTTTCCCCTTTGGGGGTAAAGGACAGGGGCATTACGAGCAGTACTTC. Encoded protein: CASSFPFGGKGQGHYEQYF.

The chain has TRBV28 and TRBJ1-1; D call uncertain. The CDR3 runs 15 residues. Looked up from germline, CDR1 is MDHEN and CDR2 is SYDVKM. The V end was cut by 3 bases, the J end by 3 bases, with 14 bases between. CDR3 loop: CASSFGVGLDTEAFF. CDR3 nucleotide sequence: TGTGCCAGCAGTTTTGGGGTAGGATTGGACACTGAAGCTTTCTTT. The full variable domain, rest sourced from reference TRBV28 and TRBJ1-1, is DVKVTQSSRYLVKRTGEKVFLECVQDMDHENMFWYRQDPGLGLRLIYFSYDVKMKEKGDIPEGYSVSREKKERFSLILESASTNQTSMYLCASSFGVGLDTEAFFGQGTRLTVV.

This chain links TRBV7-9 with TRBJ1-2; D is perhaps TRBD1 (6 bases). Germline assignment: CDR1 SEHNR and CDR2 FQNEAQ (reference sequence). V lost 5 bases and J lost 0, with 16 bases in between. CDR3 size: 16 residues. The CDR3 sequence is CASSPERTAANYGYTF. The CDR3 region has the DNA TGTGCCAGCAGCCCCGAGCGGACAGCCGCTAACTATGGCTACACCTTC.

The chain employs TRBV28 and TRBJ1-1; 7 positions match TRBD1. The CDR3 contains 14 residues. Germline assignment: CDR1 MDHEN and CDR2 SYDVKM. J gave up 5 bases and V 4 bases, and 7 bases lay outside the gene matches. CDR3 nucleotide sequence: TGTGCCAGCAGTTCGCAAGGGGGCGGGACTGAAGCTTTCTTT. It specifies CASSSQGGGTEAFF.

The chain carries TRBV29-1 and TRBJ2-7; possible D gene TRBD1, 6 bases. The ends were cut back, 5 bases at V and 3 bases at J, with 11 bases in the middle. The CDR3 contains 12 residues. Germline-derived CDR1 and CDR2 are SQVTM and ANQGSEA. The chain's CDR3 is CSVQGTRYEQYF. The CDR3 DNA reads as TGCAGCGTTCAGGGGACGCGCTACGAGCAGTACTTC.

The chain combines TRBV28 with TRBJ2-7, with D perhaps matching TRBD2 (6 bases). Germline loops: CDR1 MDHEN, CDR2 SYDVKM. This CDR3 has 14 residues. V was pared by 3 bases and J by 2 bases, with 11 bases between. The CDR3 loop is CASSFGGAAYEQYF. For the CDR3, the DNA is TGTGCCAGCAGTTTTGGAGGGGCGGCCTACGAGCAGTACTTC.

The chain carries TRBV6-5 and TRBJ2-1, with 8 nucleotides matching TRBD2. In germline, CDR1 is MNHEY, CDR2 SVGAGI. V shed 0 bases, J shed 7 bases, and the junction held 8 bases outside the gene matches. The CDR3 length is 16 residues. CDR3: CASSYSASGSRNEQFF. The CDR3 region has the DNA TGTGCCAGCAGTTACTCGGCCAGCGGGAGTAGGAATGAGCAGTTCTTC.

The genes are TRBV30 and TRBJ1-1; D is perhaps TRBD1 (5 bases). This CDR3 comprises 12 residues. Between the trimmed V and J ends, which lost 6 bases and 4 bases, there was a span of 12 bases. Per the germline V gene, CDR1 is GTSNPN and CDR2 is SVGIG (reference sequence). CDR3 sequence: CACYPGTTEAFF. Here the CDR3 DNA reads TGTGCCTGCTATCCAGGGACCACTGAAGCTTTCTTT.

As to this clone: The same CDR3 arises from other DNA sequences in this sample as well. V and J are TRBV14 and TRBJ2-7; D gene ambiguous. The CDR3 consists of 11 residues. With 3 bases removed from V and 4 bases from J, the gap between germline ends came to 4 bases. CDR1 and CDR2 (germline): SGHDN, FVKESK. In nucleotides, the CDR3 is TGTGCCAGCAGCCATGGGTACGAGCAGTACTTC. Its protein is CASSHGYEQYF.

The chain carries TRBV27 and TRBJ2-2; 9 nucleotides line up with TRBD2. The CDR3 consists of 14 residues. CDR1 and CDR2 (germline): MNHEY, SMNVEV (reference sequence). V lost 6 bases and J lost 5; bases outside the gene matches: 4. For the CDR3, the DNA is TGTGCCAGCAGGGGGACTAGCAGAACCGGGGAGCTGTTTTTT. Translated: CASRGTSRTGELFF.

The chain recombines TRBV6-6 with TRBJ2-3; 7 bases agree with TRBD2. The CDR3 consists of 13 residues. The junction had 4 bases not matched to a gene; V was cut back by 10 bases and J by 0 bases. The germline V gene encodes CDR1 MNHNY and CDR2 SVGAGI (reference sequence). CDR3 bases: TGTGCCACGGGGGGAGCTAGCACAGATACGCAGTATTTT. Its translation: CATGGASTDTQYF.

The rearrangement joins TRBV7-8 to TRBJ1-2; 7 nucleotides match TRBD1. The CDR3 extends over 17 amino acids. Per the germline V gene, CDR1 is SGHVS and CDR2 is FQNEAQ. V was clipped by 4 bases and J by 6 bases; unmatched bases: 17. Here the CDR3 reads CASSSKQGLLYTDGYTF. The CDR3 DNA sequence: TGTGCCAGCAGCTCAAAACAGGGGTTACTCTACACTGATGGCTACACCTTC.

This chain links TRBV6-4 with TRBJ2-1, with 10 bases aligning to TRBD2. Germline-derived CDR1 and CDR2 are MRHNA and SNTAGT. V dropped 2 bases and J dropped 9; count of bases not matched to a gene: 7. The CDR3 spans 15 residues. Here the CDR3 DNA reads TGTGCCAGCAGTGACCATCAAAGACTAGCGGGTGAGCAGTTCTTC. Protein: CASSDHQRLAGEQFF.

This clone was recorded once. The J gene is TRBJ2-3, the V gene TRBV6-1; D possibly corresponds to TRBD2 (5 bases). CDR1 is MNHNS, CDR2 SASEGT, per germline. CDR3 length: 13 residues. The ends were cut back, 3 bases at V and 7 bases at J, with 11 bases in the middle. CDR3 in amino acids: CASSDRTLNTQYF. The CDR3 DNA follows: TGTGCCAGCAGTGACCGGACTTTAAATACGCAGTATTTT.

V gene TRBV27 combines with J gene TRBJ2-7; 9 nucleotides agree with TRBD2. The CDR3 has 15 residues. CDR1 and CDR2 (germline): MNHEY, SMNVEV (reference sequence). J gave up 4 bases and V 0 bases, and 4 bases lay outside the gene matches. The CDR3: CASSLSASGIYEQYF. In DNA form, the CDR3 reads TGTGCCAGCAGTTTATCGGCTAGCGGGATATACGAGCAGTACTTC.

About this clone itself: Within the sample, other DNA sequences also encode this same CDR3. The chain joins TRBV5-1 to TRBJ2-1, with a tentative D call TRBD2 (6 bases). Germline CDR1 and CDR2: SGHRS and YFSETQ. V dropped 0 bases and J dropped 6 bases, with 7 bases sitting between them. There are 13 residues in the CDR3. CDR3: CASSLAGGNEQFF. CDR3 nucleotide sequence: TGCGCCAGCAGCTTGGCCGGGGGCAATGAGCAGTTCTTC. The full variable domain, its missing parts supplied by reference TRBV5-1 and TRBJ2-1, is KAGVTQTPRYLIKTRGQQVTLSCSPISGHRSVSWYQQTPGQGLQFLFEYFSETQRNKGNFPGRFSGRQFSNSRSEMNVSTLELGDSALYLCASSLAGGNEQFFGPGTRLTVL.

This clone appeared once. The CDR3 sequence is CASKQGADGYTF. CDR3 sequence (DNA): TGTGCCAGTAAACAGGGGGCGGACGGCTACACCTTC. The chain uses TRBV27 and TRBJ1-2, with 9 bases aligning to TRBD1. Germline CDR1 reads MNHEY; CDR2 reads SMNVEV (reference sequence). J lost 8 bases, V lost 9 bases, and 7 bases had no gene match. CDR3 size: 12 residues.